These 28 T cell receptor beta chains were all obtained from the same sample, sequenced in a study of spatial heterogeneity in lung cancer. TCRdb fed the 5' RACE reads into MiXCR, producing one record per CDR3 protein. The sample includes tens of thousands of distinct CDR3 sequences, roughly 13% of them seen just once. Time point described: sample taken at primary tumor resection. The sample was PBMCs, taken at surgery. The receptor source for this set is a male donor with early-stage non-small cell lung cancer.

The genes are TRBV7-9 and TRBJ2-1, with D hard to call. The CDR3 is 14 residues long. Germline V CDR1 and CDR2: SEHNR, FQNEAQ (reference sequence). V lost 0 bases and J lost 6, with 9 bases in between. CDR3 sequence: CASSLAASSNEQFF. CDR3 in DNA: TGTGCCAGCAGCTTAGCGGCTAGTTCCAATGAGCAGTTCTTC.

This clonotype was detected many times. The rearrangement uses TRBV3-1 and TRBJ2-5; D ambiguous. Deletions cut 4 bases from V and 4 bases from J, with 7 bases between. Looked up from germline, CDR1 is LGHDT and CDR2 is YNNKEL (reference sequence). The length of the CDR3 is 12 residues. CDR3: CASSPRIETQYF. Here the CDR3 DNA reads TGTGCCAGCAGCCCAAGGATAGAGACCCAGTACTTC.

The chain employs TRBV2 and TRBJ1-6; TRBD1 agrees at 7 bases. Germline V lookup: CDR1 SNHLY, CDR2 FYNNEI. J gave up 10 bases and V 6 bases, and 9 bases lay outside the gene matches. This CDR3 region has 14 residues. In nucleotides, the CDR3 is TGTGCCAGCAGCGACGAGGGGGCTGGGTCACCCCTCCACTTT. This codes for CASSDEGAGSPLHF.

This clonotype has a count of ten or more. This chain joins TRBV20-1 and TRBJ1-4; D is unclear. The V gene lost 0 bases and the J gene lost 5 bases, with 7 bases spanning the gap. The CDR3 loop spans 13 amino acids. Germline lookup yields CDR1 DFQATT and CDR2 SNEGSKA (reference sequence). CDR3: CSARDLENEKLFF. The CDR3 bases are TGCAGTGCTAGAGATCTGGAGAATGAAAAACTGTTTTTT.

The CDR3 is CGNSAGPVVHEQYF. DNA for the CDR3: TGCGGTAACTCCGCAGGGCCGGTGGTCCACGAGCAGTACTTC. The chain uses TRBV20-1 and TRBJ2-7; TRBD1 is a possible D gene (5 bases). The CDR3 is 14 amino acids. CDR1 and CDR2 (germline): DFQATT, SNEGSKA (reference sequence).

This clonotype was observed a handful of times. The chain uses TRBV29-1 and TRBJ2-7; 8 bases are shared with TRBD1. V trimming: 7 bases; J trimming: 2 bases; junction bases outside the gene matches: 7. The CDR3 length is 13 residues. Germline V gene data show CDR1 as SQVTM and CDR2 as ANQGSEA. The CDR3 sequence is CSATRGPAYEQYF. CDR3 nucleotides: TGCAGCGCTACCAGGGGGCCTGCCTACGAGCAGTACTTC.

V usage is TRBV28 and J usage is TRBJ2-7; D uncertain. Trimming shortened V by 8 bases and J by 7 bases, and 15 bases separated the two germline ends. Germline CDR1 is MDHEN and CDR2 is SYDVKM. The CDR3 consists of 12 residues. CDR3 sequence (DNA): TGTGCCAGCGCGGCAGTGTTATTTGAGCAGTACTTC. Translated: CASAAVLFEQYF.

This clonotype was seen more than once but under ten times. The chain employs TRBV20-1 and TRBJ2-7, with TRBD2 identical over 15 bases. V lost 3 bases, J lost 4 bases, and 16 bases stayed unmatched. CDR1 and CDR2 (germline): DFQATT, SNEGSKA (reference sequence). CDR3 length equals 19 residues. The DNA of the CDR3 is TGCAGTGCTAGCCCTCTGGCCTCAATTGGACTAGCGGGAGGGTACGAGCAGTACTTC. It yields the protein CSASPLASIGLAGGYEQYF.

The V call is TRBV29-1, the J call TRBJ2-5; TRBD1 matches 7 bases. With V trimmed by 6 bases and J by 5 bases, 6 bases remained unmatched. This CDR3 has 12 residues. Germline values: CDR1 SQVTM, CDR2 ANQGSEA. The CDR3 region is CSVSDRAETQYF. CDR3 DNA: TGCAGCGTGAGTGACAGGGCCGAGACCCAGTACTTC.

The chain is built from TRBV7-3 and TRBJ2-2; D might be TRBD1 or TRBD2, each matching 5 bases. The CDR3 runs to 15 residues. The ends were cut back, 4 bases at V and 7 bases at J, with 16 bases in the middle. Germline CDR1 reads SGHTA; CDR2 reads FQGTGA. The CDR3 region is CASSSGPRNGGELFF. DNA for the CDR3: TGTGCCAGCAGCTCGGGACCACGCAACGGCGGGGAGCTGTTTTTT.

This clonotype was observed many times. The chain links TRBV29-1 to TRBJ1-1; tentative D call: TRBD1 (5 bases). CDR1 is SQVTM and CDR2 is ANQGSEA in the germline V gene. The ends were cut back, 2 bases at V and 6 bases at J, with 13 bases in the middle. The CDR3 covers 13 residues. CDR3 coding DNA: TGCAGCGTTGAACCAGGGAAGTGGGCTGAAGCTTTCTTT. Its translation: CSVEPGKWAEAFF.

For this clonotype: This may stem from a read error, because a much larger clone lies one nucleotide away. The chain uses TRBV5-1 and TRBJ1-1; no definite D call. This CDR3 has 14 amino acids. The germline V gene has CDR1 SGHRS and CDR2 YFSETQ. CDR3 sequence (DNA): TGCGCCAACAGCTTGGTACCAGGGAACACTGAAGCTTTCTTT. The encoded protein is CANSLVPGNTEAFF.

The gene calls are TRBV20-1 and TRBJ1-4; a possible D gene is TRBD1 (6 bases). Germline V gene sequence: CDR1 DFQATT, CDR2 SNEGSKA (reference sequence). The CDR3 spans 13 residues. V was cut by 2 bases and J by 8 bases, with 12 bases left in between. CDR3 coding DNA: TGCAGTGCTAGATTCCGGGACACGGAAAAACTGTTTTTT. Residues: CSARFRDTEKLFF.

The rearrangement joins TRBV7-9 to TRBJ2-7; TRBD1 matches at 8 bases. V shed 3 bases, J shed 3 bases, and the junction held 4 bases outside the gene matches. The CDR3 totals 14 residues. Germline V gene data show CDR1 as SEHNR and CDR2 as FQNEAQ (reference sequence). In DNA, the CDR3 is TGTGCCAGCAGCTTTGCAGGGGGCCACTACGAGCAGTACTTC. This translates into CASSFAGGHYEQYF.

The chain combines TRBV27 with TRBJ1-4; 8 bases fit TRBD1. With V trimmed by 3 bases and J by 5 bases, 2 bases remained unmatched. The germline CDR1 and CDR2 sequences are MNHEY and SMNVEV (reference sequence). This CDR3 comprises 14 residues. The CDR3 sequence: CASSLRTGNEKLFF. In DNA form, the CDR3 reads TGTGCCAGCAGTTTGAGGACAGGGAATGAAAAACTGTTTTTT.

This clonotype was seen at least ten times. The chain employs TRBV10-1 and TRBJ2-3; D perhaps matches TRBD2 (5 bases). The V and J ends lost 6 bases and 2 bases respectively, with 9 bases between them. CDR3 length: 13 amino acids. Germline CDR1 and CDR2: WNHNN and SYGVQD (reference sequence). CDR3 nucleotide sequence: TGCGCCAGCAGCTCGGGGATCACAGATACGCAGTATTTT. It yields the protein CASSSGITDTQYF.

This clonotype was counted only a few times. The rearrangement links TRBV7-2 to TRBJ2-3, with a possible D match to TRBD1 (5 bases). The CDR3 has 15 amino acids. The V and J ends lost 1 base and 4 bases respectively, with 12 bases between them. Germline CDR1 reads SGHTA; CDR2 reads FQGNSA. CDR3 sequence reads: CASSLVPETADTQYF. In nucleotides, the CDR3 is TGTGCCAGCAGCTTAGTCCCCGAGACAGCAGATACGCAGTATTTT.

Turning to this clonotype: This may be a read error, as it is one base from a much larger clone. The chain combines TRBV4-1 with TRBJ2-1, with TRBD2 matching 8 bases. With V trimmed by 4 bases and J by 0 bases, 8 bases remained unmatched. This CDR3 has 17 residues. Germline CDR1 is MGHRA and CDR2 is YSYEKL. The CDR3 here is CASSRIAGTISYNEQFF. Written as DNA, the CDR3 is TGCGCCAGCAGCCGAATAGCGGGGACCATCTCCTACAATGAGCAGTTCTTC.

V usage is TRBV7-9 and J usage is TRBJ1-4; D unclear. The CDR3 is made up of 14 amino acids. The V end was cut by 6 bases, the J end by 4 bases, with 12 bases between. CDR1 is SEHNR and CDR2 is FQNEAQ in the germline V gene (reference sequence). The DNA of the CDR3 is TGTGCCAGCAGTTTACTTGGCCTTAATGAAAAACTGTTTTTT. Translation gives CASSLLGLNEKLFF.

This clonotype was detected many times. The V call is TRBV6-1, the J call TRBJ2-5; 8 bases map to TRBD1. Per germline, CDR1 MNHNS and CDR2 SASEGT. Trimming took 6 bases from V and 7 from J; bases not matched to a gene: 10. The CDR3 spans 14 residues. CDR3 amino acids: CASSGTGGMATQYF. DNA for the CDR3: TGTGCCAGCAGCGGGACAGGAGGAATGGCGACCCAGTACTTC.

This chain joins TRBV5-1 and TRBJ1-2, with D maybe TRBD1 (5 bases). This CDR3 has 14 amino acids. Trimming stripped 0 bases from V and 6 bases from J, with 12 bases between. The germline V gene encodes CDR1 SGHRS and CDR2 YFSETQ. CDR3 DNA: TGCGCCAGCAGCTTGGAAGGGGTTGGAGATGGCTACACCTTC. This encodes CASSLEGVGDGYTF.

This clonotype was picked up many times. V gene TRBV20-1 combines with J gene TRBJ2-3, with no clear D. V was pared by 0 bases and J by 2 bases, with 3 bases between. CDR3 length: 12 residues. CDR1 DFQATT and CDR2 SNEGSKA come from the germline V gene (reference sequence). This CDR3 reads CSARDLTDTQYF. Here the CDR3 DNA reads TGCAGTGCTAGAGATCTCACAGATACGCAGTATTTT.

This clonotype showed up just a few times. This chain links TRBV29-1 with TRBJ1-2; D gene uncertain. The germline V gene encodes CDR1 SQVTM and CDR2 ANQGSEA. V shed 5 bases and J shed 2 bases, with 12 bases lying between them. This CDR3 has 13 amino acids. The CDR3 spells CSVSPGRNYGYTF. The CDR3 DNA is TGCAGCGTTTCCCCCGGGAGAAACTATGGCTACACCTTC.

Ten or more counts support this clonotype. The chain carries TRBV20-1 and TRBJ1-1, with TRBD1 identical over 7 bases. This CDR3 spans 13 amino acids. Germline V gene data show CDR1 as DFQATT and CDR2 as SNEGSKA (reference sequence). The V segment lost 3 bases and the J segment 1 base; nucleotides outside the gene matches: 2. CDR3 amino acids: CSARDRTNTEAFF. The DNA for the CDR3 is TGCAGTGCTAGGGACAGGACGAACACTGAAGCTTTCTTT.

The J gene is TRBJ1-6, the V gene TRBV2, with 8 nucleotides matching TRBD1. CDR1 and CDR2 (germline): SNHLY, FYNNEI. The CDR3 runs 16 residues. The V gene end was trimmed by 11 bases and the J gene end by 0 bases; junction bases not matched to a gene: 9. DNA for the CDR3: TGTGCCGCTCGGACAGGGTCAGCCTCCTATAATTCACCCCTCCACTTT. Residues: CAARTGSASYNSPLHF.

The chain combines TRBV27 with TRBJ1-6, with D unclear. Trimming shortened V by 2 bases and J by 7 bases, and 9 bases separated the two germline ends. The germline CDR1 and CDR2 sequences are MNHEY and SMNVEV (reference sequence). CDR3 length: 14 residues. In nucleotides, the CDR3 is TGTGCCAGCAGTTTACGACCGTTGAATTCACCCCTCCACTTT. This encodes CASSLRPLNSPLHF.

This clonotype was counted ten times or more. The gene calls are TRBV28 and TRBJ2-7; D remains ambiguous. The CDR3 extends over 14 amino acids. The V end was cut by 4 bases, the J end by 3 bases, with 13 bases between. Germline V gene data show CDR1 as MDHEN and CDR2 as SYDVKM. CDR3: CASSSPTVYYEQYF. Written as DNA, the CDR3 is TGTGCCAGCAGTTCCCCGACGGTTTACTACGAGCAGTACTTC.

This chain links TRBV5-4 with TRBJ2-1; TRBD1 matches 10 bases. The CDR3 sequence is 14 residues long. CDR1 SGHNT and CDR2 YYREEE come from the germline V gene (reference sequence). V lost 3 bases and J lost 8; bases outside the gene matches: 5. CDR3 region: CASSSRQGADEQFF. The CDR3 coding sequence is TGTGCCAGCAGCTCGAGACAGGGGGCGGATGAGCAGTTCTTC.